A single TCR beta chain is shown here with its context. Its recognized antigen is unknown. Base qualities are not provided; no much larger clone lies one nucleotide away. CDR1 is given as GTSNPN and CDR2 as SVGIG, both from the germline V gene (reference sequence). From V the trimming removes 1 base and from J it removes 0 bases, while the gene matches leave 12 bases of the junction unaccounted for. The CDR3 has 18 amino acids, counting the end cysteine and phenylalanine. Only CDR3 DNA is held: 54 bases, read in frame from base 1. The immunoSEQ hsTCRB v3.0 assay was used at survey level resolution to sequence the TRB variable region. The targeted TRB sequencing depth was roughly 40,000-55,000 T-cell genomes per sample. An Illumina MiSeq with a v3 150-cycle kit was used to sequence the pooled TRB libraries. The source study handled its data this way. Repertoire analysis was run in R within a reproducible Nextflow workflow that covered QC, data transformation and analysis. LymphoSeq2, an R package for exploring AIRR-Seq data, was used to implement custom analyses. A few samples yielding fewer than 5000 total TRB sequences were excluded, leaving approximately 200 analyzed HIV repertoires. Among the roughly 190 retained HIV repertoires, 55 to 65 were collected before ART initiation and 120 to 140 after ART initiation. Repertoires were downsampled to 5000 TRB nucleotide sequences, and summary statistics were averaged over 100 downsampling iterations. TRB sequences were retained for analysis only if CDR3 regions of at least seven amino acids were present. Diversity was measured with a Shannon entropy-derived clonality score and the Gini coefficient. In repertoire networks, the top 5000 CDR3 amino acid sequences were linked whenever an edit distance of one separated two sequences. For TRB CDR3 amino acid sequences, GLIPH2 was used to predict antigen specificity groups and MHC restriction. CDR3 amino acid sequences were matched against VDJdb and McPAS-TCR to flag known CMV, EBV, HIV or tissue antigen associations. Pre-ART, post-ART and control groups were compared with Wilcoxon signed-rank tests and Holm-Bonferroni correction. TCRdb took over this immuneACCESS table, retaining in-frame rearrangements with V and J assigned. Such tables are incomplete; in checked studies, under half of the missing clones stem from an unresolved V gene, and the remainder is unexplained. The V and J calls and clone size come from that table; D and trimming were worked out from the DNA. The sample contains 9,500 to 15,000 clones, over 70% of them found a single time. The ten biggest clones cover 10% to 15% of the sample.

This sample is part of a study of long-term antiretroviral therapy in people with HIV (dated by TCRdb to between 2020 and 2023). Regarding the complete study: The earliest samples were collected about a decade before the 2015 WHO recommendation for immediate ART, when ART was typically delayed until CD4 counts fell. This retrospective serial study examined whether starting ART and sustained HIV suppression were associated with changes in the composition and diversity of the TRB repertoire in peripheral blood. A total of some 210 cryopreserved PBMC samples were contributed to the cohort by 30 adults with confirmed HIV infection, with samples collected serially over a mean of roughly six years (range 1-12). Of the 30 participants with HIV, roughly 10 were female. No cross-contamination during QIAcube processing was seen in test extractions of a monoclonal T-cell line run alongside 33 polyclonal samples.

The full study reports these points: Starting ART was linked to a significant rise in TRB diversity, yet even with long-term ART the diversity remained significantly lower than in transplant donor controls. Inferences about post-ART repertoire changes are limited because no data were available on ART adherence, viral resistance or therapy changes. Samples dated from the mid-2000s to the late 2010s, and the ART regimens used may be less effective than current ones. The repertoire was dominated across all time points by expanded TRB clones identified before ART initiation, although this dominance was seen to fluctuate and to decrease in many PLHIV after ART. Limited PBMC availability meant only the TCR beta chain was sequenced, without alpha chain pairing. HIV repertoires had narrower CDR3 length ranges than controls, and the network structure suggested an antigen-experienced repertoire that shifted only slightly toward naive after ART. Because pre-ART samples had limited cell numbers, unsorted PBMC were profiled rather than sorted CD4+ and CD8+ T cells.

Inclusion was restricted to participants for whom at least one PBMC sample before ART initiation and at least two post-ART samples were available. Every participant with HIV received treatment in the United States of America. Before DNA extraction, cryopreserved samples of about 0.9-11 million PBMC were thawed and washed. At the time of the earliest PBMC sample for each participant with HIV, ages ranged from about 20 to 55 years. Each participant contributed PBMC samples from 1-4 timepoints before ART initiation and 2-8 timepoints after ART initiation, with a median of 7 samples. For every participant, serial HIV viral load, CD4+ T-cell count, ART history and demographic data were obtained. Genomic DNA was extracted from unsorted PBMC with a Qiagen kit on a QIAcube, with processing performed in batches of 12 samples.

This TCR was recovered from a man aged 40-49 years with HIV. Sequenced here: unsorted PBMCs, sampled about 3.3 years before starting antiretroviral therapy. The chain was built from TRBV30 and TRBJ2-1; the central 7 bases match TRBD2. The DNA sequence follows: TGTGCCTGGAGTGCAAGCGGGACTCTCTCGAGCTCCTACAATGAGCAGTTCTTC. Its translation reads: CAWSASGTLSSSYNEQFF.